This TCR beta chain was captured in a study of breast tumors, draining lymph nodes, adjacent tissues. Breast cancer patients provided tissue from their axillary draining lymph nodes. In its sample, this clonotype was seen many times. TCRdb itself ran the multiplex PCR reads through MiXCR, one entry per CDR3 protein. The sample consists of about 140,000 distinct CDR3 sequences, around a third of them appearing once. V shed 2 bases, J shed 2 bases, and the junction held 10 bases outside the gene matches. The length of the CDR3 is 17 residues. The germline CDR1 and CDR2 sequences are GTSNPN and SVGIG (reference sequence).

The rearrangement uses TRBV30 and TRBJ2-5; 11 bases agree with TRBD2. Sequenced: axillary lymph node tissue. The TCR sequence derives from a female donor with breast cancer. Some clones in this sample may be carry-over from other donors' samples. Written as DNA, the CDR3 is TGTGCCTGGAGTATGGAGGGGCTAGCGGGGGGACAAGAGACCCAGTACTTC. Its protein product is CAWSMEGLAGGQETQYF.